These 24 T cell receptor beta chains share one sample of origin, sequenced in a study of T cells in Graves' hyperthyroidism and ophthalmopathy. RNA transcripts yielded amplified TCR beta CDR3 regions. The TCR CDR3 first-round RT-PCR relied on the HTBI primer set. MiXCR was run by TCRdb on the multiplex PCR reads, yielding one entry per CDR3 protein. Of 600,000 to 650,000 distinct CDR3 sequences listed, 20% to 25% were seen once; the top ten hold 34%. Sequenced input: blood. Receptors originate from a man aged 30 to 39 with Graves' ophthalmopathy.

The chain couples TRBV19 to TRBJ2-7; D tentatively fits TRBD1 or TRBD2 (5 bases each). CDR1 and CDR2 from the germline V gene are LNHDA and SQIVND (reference sequence). The V gene lost 5 bases and the J gene lost 7 bases, with 9 bases spanning the gap. There are 11 residues in the CDR3. DNA of the CDR3: TGTGCCAGTAGTCGGGGCTTGGAGCAGTACTTC. This codes for CASSRGLEQYF.

The rearrangement uses TRBV20-1 and TRBJ2-3; TRBD2 aligns across 8 bases. With V trimmed by 4 bases and J by 1 base, 13 bases remained unmatched. The CDR3 contains 17 residues. Germline lookup yields CDR1 DFQATT and CDR2 SNEGSKA (reference sequence). The CDR3 DNA reads TGCAGTGCTACCTCCGGGGGGATAGCGGGGCGCACAGATACGCAGTATTTT. Translated: CSATSGGIAGRTDTQYF.

This sequence joins TRBV7-3 and TRBJ2-2, with TRBD1 as a possible D gene (6 bases). Germline V gene sequence: CDR1 SGHTA, CDR2 FQGTGA. Trimming removed 5 bases at V and 5 bases at J, with 15 bases between. This CDR3 has 15 residues. Here the CDR3 DNA reads TGTGCCAGCAGCCGGGACACCTCGGGAACCGGGGAGCTGTTTTTT. It translates to CASSRDTSGTGELFF. The whole variable domain, filled in from reference TRBV7-3 and TRBJ2-2, reads GAGVSQTPSNKVTEKGKYVELRCDPISGHTALYWYRQSLGQGPEFLIYFQGTGAADDSGLPNDRFFAVRPEGSVSTLKIQRTERGDSAVYLCASSRDTSGTGELFFGEGSRLTVL.

The rearrangement links TRBV5-6 to TRBJ2-2, with TRBD2 matching over 8 bases. Trimming took 0 bases from V and 5 from J; bases not matched to a gene: 3. Germline loops: CDR1 SGHDT, CDR2 YYEEEE. This CDR3 has 15 amino acids. The CDR3 spells CASSLAASGTGELFF. In nucleotides, the CDR3 is TGTGCCAGCAGCTTGGCGGCTAGCGGGACCGGGGAGCTGTTTTTT.

CDR3 sequence: CASSEQGLYSGNTIYF. CDR3 bases: TGTGCCAGCAGTGAACAGGGACTTTACTCTGGAAACACCATATATTTT. V and J are TRBV2 and TRBJ1-3; a possible D gene is TRBD1 (5 bases). This CDR3 contains 16 residues. Germline CDR1 is SNHLY and CDR2 is FYNNEI. Trimming left V 2 bases short and J 0 bases short, with 11 bases between.

This clonotype occurred many times. The chain links TRBV18 to TRBJ2-3, with D possibly TRBD1 on 6 matching bases. V shed 8 bases and J shed 0 bases, with 12 bases lying between them. Per the germline V gene, CDR1 is KGHSH and CDR2 is LQKENI. The CDR3 sequence is 14 residues long. CDR3 nucleotides: TGTGCCAGCACCCAGGGGATTAGCACAGATACGCAGTATTTT. This translates into CASTQGISTDTQYF.

In its sample, this clonotype was seen many times. This chain uses TRBV28 with TRBJ2-3; 13 bases fit TRBD2. From germline, CDR1 is MDHEN and CDR2 SYDVKM. The CDR3 covers 18 residues. J lost 1 base, V lost 4 bases, and 8 bases had no gene match. The CDR3 sequence is CASSSTTSGRVGTDTQYF. The CDR3 DNA is TGTGCCAGCAGTTCGACCACTAGCGGGAGGGTCGGCACAGATACGCAGTATTTT.

This clonotype was counted ten times or more. The genes are TRBV10-3 and TRBJ2-7; 8 nucleotides line up with TRBD1. The junction had 5 bases not matched to a gene; V was cut back by 6 bases and J by 1 base. The CDR3 extends over 14 amino acids. Germline V gene data show CDR1 as ENHRY and CDR2 as SYGVKD. This chain's CDR3 is CAIRGTGLSYEQYF. Written as DNA, the CDR3 is TGTGCCATCAGGGGGACAGGATTATCCTACGAGCAGTACTTC.

The CDR3 DNA sequence: TGTGCCAGCAGCCAAACAGGCAAAATGAACACTGAAGCTTTCTTT. Encoded protein: CASSQTGKMNTEAFF. J is TRBJ1-1 and V is TRBV3-1, with a tentative D call TRBD1 (5 bases). V lost 2 bases and J lost 0, with 10 bases in between. Germline V CDR1 and CDR2: LGHDT, YNNKEL (reference sequence). The CDR3 sequence is 15 residues long.

The DNA for the CDR3 is TGTGCCAGCGGAGGAGGGGGCGAGCAGTACTTC. This codes for CASGGGGEQYF. The chain couples TRBV6-2 or TRBV6-3 to TRBJ2-7, with D perhaps TRBD1 or TRBD2 (6 bases each). Germline V lookup: CDR1 MNHEY, CDR2 SVGEGT. The V and J ends lost 8 bases and 6 bases respectively, with 11 bases between them. CDR3 length equals 11 residues.

The genes are TRBV4-3 and TRBJ2-7; 11 bases line up with TRBD2. V dropped 4 bases and J dropped 6; count of bases not matched to a gene: 11. Looked up from germline, CDR1 is LGHNA and CDR2 is YSLEER. The CDR3 runs 16 residues. The CDR3 DNA is TGCGCCAGCAGCCGGATTAGCGGGAGGGCCCCAGGCGAGCAGTACTTC. This sequence encodes CASSRISGRAPGEQYF.

This clonotype was recorded many times. The rearrangement uses TRBV3-1 and TRBJ2-4; D is uncertain. CDR1 is LGHDT and CDR2 is YNNKEL in the germline V gene (reference sequence). The V gene lost 0 bases and the J gene lost 12 bases, with 15 bases spanning the gap. The length of the CDR3 is 14 residues. DNA of the CDR3: TGTGCCAGCAGCCAAGATACTTTTGTCGGTAATCAGTACTTC. Amino acids: CASSQDTFVGNQYF.

This clonotype was detected many times. The V call is TRBV6-1, the J call TRBJ2-7, with 11 bases lining up with TRBD2. V shed 5 bases and J 4 bases; nucleotides not matched to a gene: 1. The CDR3 is 13 residues long. Germline lookup yields CDR1 MNHNS and CDR2 SASEGT. CDR3 amino acids: CASSRLAGYEQYF. The DNA of the CDR3 is TGTGCCAGCAGTCGACTAGCGGGGTACGAGCAGTACTTC.

The J gene is TRBJ1-4, the V gene TRBV10-3, with TRBD1 identical over 9 bases. The CDR3 sequence is 18 residues long. Trimming at V came to 3 bases and at J to 0 bases, leaving 8 bases not matched to a gene. Germline CDR1 ENHRY, CDR2 SYGVKD. CDR3 in amino acids: CAISEDRGTLPTNEKLFF. CDR3 DNA: TGTGCCATCAGTGAAGACAGGGGGACGCTTCCAACTAATGAAAAACTGTTTTTT.

The rearrangement uses TRBV12-3 or TRBV12-4 and TRBJ2-4; TRBD2 matches at 8 bases. After removal of 4 bases from V and 4 bases from J, the junction contained 9 bases not matched to a gene. This CDR3 comprises 16 residues. The CDR3 DNA sequence: TGTGCCAGCAGTTCACAAGGACTAGCCGAAAAAAACATTCAGTACTTC. Translated, it gives CASSSQGLAEKNIQYF.

The chain is built from TRBV2 and TRBJ2-3; D is ambiguous. Germline-derived CDR1 and CDR2 are SNHLY and FYNNEI. The ends were cut back, 7 bases at V and 2 bases at J, with 10 bases in the middle. The CDR3 consists of 13 residues. The chain's CDR3 is CASKGPSTDTQYF. The CDR3, as DNA: TGTGCCAGCAAAGGTCCTTCCACAGATACGCAGTATTTT. The whole variable domain, remainder taken from reference TRBV2 and TRBJ2-3, is EPEVTQTPSHQVTQMGQEVILRCVPISNHLYFYWYRQILGQKVEFLVSFYNNEISEKSEIFDDQFSVERPDGSNFTLKIRSTKLEDSAMYFCASKGPSTDTQYFGPGTRLTVL.

This clonotype was observed at least ten times. The rearrangement uses TRBV7-9 and TRBJ2-5, with a possible D match to TRBD2 (6 bases). Germline lookup yields CDR1 SEHNR and CDR2 FQNEAQ (reference sequence). The CDR3 is made up of 18 amino acids. Trimming pared 4 bases from V and 1 base from J, leaving 22 bases between. DNA for the CDR3: TGTGCCAGCAGCTCCAACGCGGGACTCACCGTGGTCCAAGAGACCCAGTACTTC. Translated, it gives CASSSNAGLTVVQETQYF.

This clonotype has only a few counts. This rearrangement joins TRBV7-9 to TRBJ2-3; 13 nucleotides match TRBD2. CDR3 size: 14 residues. Germline V gives CDR1 SEHNR, CDR2 FQNEAQ (reference sequence). After removal of 5 bases from V and 7 bases from J, the junction contained 3 bases not matched to a gene. The CDR3 DNA reads as TGTGCCAGCAGCCCGGGACTAGCGGGGCATACGCAGTATTTT. Amino acid sequence: CASSPGLAGHTQYF.

This clonotype has a count of ten or more. The V gene is TRBV11-2, the J gene TRBJ2-5; perhaps TRBD2 as D (6 bases). This CDR3 contains 14 residues. CDR1 is SGHAT, CDR2 FQNNGV, per germline. V lost 1 base and J 9 bases, leaving 15 bases between the germline ends. The chain's CDR3 is CASSLGGSGVAQYF. CDR3 bases: TGTGCCAGCAGCTTAGGGGGTAGCGGAGTGGCCCAGTACTTC.

This chain links TRBV29-1 with TRBJ2-3, with TRBD2 as a possible D gene (6 bases). The germline V gene encodes CDR1 SQVTM and CDR2 ANQGSEA. The CDR3 spans 13 residues. Between the trimmed V and J ends, which lost 3 bases and 4 bases, there was a span of 11 bases. The CDR3 nucleotides read TGCAGCGTTGACCCGGGGGTGGCAGATACGCAGTATTTT. Protein sequence: CSVDPGVADTQYF.

This clonotype was detected a few times. V usage is TRBV24-1 and J usage is TRBJ2-2, with 8 bases lining up with TRBD1. The germline gives CDR1 KGHDR, CDR2 SFDVKD. The CDR3 totals 15 residues. V trimming: 0 bases; J trimming: 7 bases; junction bases outside the gene matches: 3. The CDR3 coding sequence is TGTGCCACCAGTGATTTGATGGGGACAGGCGGGGAGCTGTTTTTT. This encodes CATSDLMGTGGELFF.

This clonotype was counted between two and nine times. The chain couples TRBV5-1 to TRBJ2-2; D is tentatively TRBD1 or TRBD2 (5 bases each). This CDR3 is 16 amino acids long. Germline V gives CDR1 SGHRS, CDR2 YFSETQ. Trimming stripped 4 bases from V and 2 bases from J, with 15 bases between. CDR3 protein: CASSISGTLNTGELFF. The DNA for the CDR3 is TGCGCCAGCAGCATATCCGGGACCCTCAACACCGGGGAGCTGTTTTTT. Variable domain in full (rest from reference TRBV5-1 and TRBJ2-2): KAGVTQTPRYLIKTRGQQVTLSCSPISGHRSVSWYQQTPGQGLQFLFEYFSETQRNKGNFPGRFSGRQFSNSRSEMNVSTLELGDSALYLCASSISGTLNTGELFFGEGSRLTVL.

The rearrangement uses TRBV29-1 and TRBJ2-3; D is possibly TRBD2 (6 bases). Germline CDR1 SQVTM, CDR2 ANQGSEA. The CDR3 extends over 14 amino acids. Written as DNA, the CDR3 is TGCAGTACTAGCAAAGGTGGAACCACAGATACGCAGTATTTT. Its protein product is CSTSKGGTTDTQYF.

This clonotype appeared a few times. The rearrangement links TRBV30 to TRBJ2-2; 9 bases align to TRBD1. V lost 2 bases to trimming and J lost 6 bases; unmatched junction nucleotides: 4. CDR1 is GTSNPN and CDR2 is SVGIG in the germline V gene (reference sequence). The CDR3 has 14 amino acids. CDR3 residues: CAWSLDRGAGELFF. As DNA, the CDR3 is TGTGCCTGGAGTCTGGACAGGGGCGCCGGGGAGCTGTTTTTT.